Described below is a single TCR beta chain sequence and its context. Its antigen is still unknown. The data stem from a study of beta chain features in type 1 diabetes. Study-wide results and caveats: TCRB CDR3s from Type 1 diabetes patients were moderately but significantly shorter in all four CD4+ subsets.

Every bit of the isolated RNA underwent reverse transcription, so sequencing read expressed TCRB transcripts. Profiling relied on immunoSEQ multiplex PCR, and the TCRdb table lists in-frame clones only, not all of them. The sample lists 600,000 or so clones, around 12% occurring once. Source material: naive CD4+ T cells from blood. This TCR was sampled from a man younger than 45 with type 1 diabetes.

CDR3 sequence (DNA): TGTGCCAGTAGCCCAGGGGCCGGGTTGGGTAGTAGTCAGCCCCAGCATTTT. Amino acids: CASSPGAGLGSSQPQHF. This rearrangement joins TRBV19 to TRBJ1-5; TRBD1 might be the D (6 bases). This CDR3 is 17 amino acids long. The V gene's germline CDR1 is LNHDA and CDR2 SQIVND (reference sequence). V was clipped by 6 bases and J by 6 bases, with 24 bases between them.